These T cell receptor beta chains were read from a single sample in a study of cytomegalovirus exposure and HLA in healthy donors. Libraries were prepared by immunoSEQ multiplex PCR; TCRdb keeps only in-frame clonotypes and omits some of them. The sample has fewer than 200,000 clones; around nine tenths are singletons. Sequencing was carried out using PBMCs. The receptor source for this set is a woman under 30 in good health and CMV-seropositive. CDR3s leave out the opening cysteine and the closing phenylalanine or tryptophan.

v_call: TRBV30
j_call: TRBJ2-1
cdr3_aa: AWSVQGYEQF

v_call: TRBV30
j_call: TRBJ2-1
cdr3_aa: AWSVQGLADNEQF

v_call: TRBV13
j_call: TRBJ1-4
cdr3_aa: ASSFSRLNWEKLF

v_call: TRBV7-2
j_call: TRBJ2-5
cdr3_aa: ASSLSPGGETQY

v_call: TRBV11-1
j_call: TRBJ2-1
cdr3_aa: ASSWDRVFGNEQF

v_call: TRBV27
j_call: TRBJ2-1
cdr3_aa: ASSYKNRGTNEQF

v_call: TRBV5-1
j_call: TRBJ1-1
cdr3_aa: ASSLVQNSEAF

v_call: TRBV11-3
j_call: TRBJ2-5
cdr3_aa: ASSSPGRETQY

v_call: TRBV2
j_call: TRBJ1-1
cdr3_aa: ASIGDPLNTEAF

v_call: TRBV4-3
j_call: TRBJ2-7
cdr3_aa: ASSRGLAETYEQY

v_call: TRBV9
j_call: TRBJ2-3
cdr3_aa: ASSVARGGTRTDTQY

v_call: TRBV4-1
j_call: TRBJ1-5
cdr3_aa: ASSQDGGLGNQPQH

v_call: TRBV18
j_call: TRBJ2-2
cdr3_aa: ASSPQTGGDTGELF

v_call: TRBV7-3
j_call: TRBJ2-7
cdr3_aa: ASNSPGDYEQY

v_call: TRBV28
j_call: TRBJ1-2
cdr3_aa: ASSLQGVGYT

v_call: TRBV18
j_call: TRBJ2-3
cdr3_aa: ASSPLLRDPDTQY

v_call: TRBV6-5
j_call: TRBJ1-1
cdr3_aa: ASSPSTGLYTEAF

v_call: TRBV11-1
j_call: TRBJ2-2
cdr3_aa: ASSTGQYTGELF

v_call: TRBV7-3
j_call: TRBJ2-5
cdr3_aa: ASSPTHFGETQY

v_call: TRBV6-5
j_call: TRBJ2-1
cdr3_aa: ASYNRGNEQF

v_call: TRBV2
j_call: TRBJ1-1
cdr3_aa: ARQGNTEAF

v_call: TRBV18
j_call: TRBJ2-1
cdr3_aa: ASSPPGEQF

v_call: TRBV7-9
j_call: TRBJ1-2
cdr3_aa: ASSLPDFT

v_call: TRBV18
j_call: TRBJ2-6
cdr3_aa: ASSPPNRRSEANVLT

v_call: TRBV28
j_call: TRBJ1-2
cdr3_aa: ASRGGDYGYT

v_call: TRBV2
j_call: TRBJ2-7
cdr3_aa: ASSVPRRGQGHYEQY